This T cell receptor (beta chain) came from a study of T cell responses to AZD1222 COVID-19 vaccine. Findings and caveats of the study: Clonal diversity was possibly underestimated; the donors were predominantly white British and more often female. Unmutated variant regions are reportedly targeted by nearly half of spike-specific TCRs.

Generated by immunoSEQ multiplex PCR, the TCRdb table keeps only in-frame clones and is missing some. The data hold roughly 180,000 clones, with roughly nine tenths observed a single time. Samples with a second dose at about 4 or about 12 weeks were pooled together. As regards this clone: What it binds is not known. A junction end diverges from the germline sequence, so it may reflect a read error.

The CDR3 contains 16 residues. Germline CDR1 and CDR2: SSHAT and FNYEAQ (reference sequence). The origin of this receptor is an adult who received the AZD1222 COVID-19 vaccine. The source material was peripheral blood, sampled 28 days after the second AZD1222 dose. The rearrangement uses TRBV7-7 and TRBJ2-1; D call uncertain. CDR3 residues: CASSLVAGSSYNEQFF. CDR3 nucleotides: TGTGCTAGCAGCTTAGTGGCAGGCAGCTCCTACAATGAGCAGTTCTTC.